The T cell receptor beta chain under discussion was sequenced for a study of regulatory T cells in long-lasting Graves disease. Looking at the study overall: Graves' patients with a new diagnosis had received antithyroid drugs under 3 months.

There are a few counts of this clonotype. Germline-derived CDR1 and CDR2 are DFQATT and SNEGSKA (reference sequence). Trimming took off 3 bases at V and 4 bases at J, with 13 bases between the two ends. CDR3 length equals 14 residues. Indicated time point: newly diagnosed GD, antithyroid drugs for less than 3 months. From RNA extracted from PBMCs, the TCR library was made. The source of the patients was an endocrinology department in Xi'an, China. Arm-PCR with iRepertoire HTBI primers amplified the CDR3 regions for these TCR beta libraries. MiXCR, run by TCRdb on the multiplex PCR reads, gives a single entry per CDR3 protein. The sample has hundreds of thousands of distinct CDR3 sequences, about 12% seen once. This same sample was also part of a study on T cells in Graves' hyperthyroidism and ophthalmopathy. That study adds: Median prediction lead before ophthalmopathy onset was around 7 months with the model.

This rearrangement joins TRBV20-1 to TRBJ1-5, with D hard to call. This receptor was obtained from a woman aged 25-40 years with Graves disease. The material was peripheral blood mononuclear cells (PBMCs), obtained at new diagnosis, from a patient treated with antithyroid drugs. CDR3 in amino acids: CSASKDLRNQPQHF. The CDR3 DNA reads as TGCAGTGCTAGCAAGGACCTGAGGAATCAGCCCCAGCATTTT.